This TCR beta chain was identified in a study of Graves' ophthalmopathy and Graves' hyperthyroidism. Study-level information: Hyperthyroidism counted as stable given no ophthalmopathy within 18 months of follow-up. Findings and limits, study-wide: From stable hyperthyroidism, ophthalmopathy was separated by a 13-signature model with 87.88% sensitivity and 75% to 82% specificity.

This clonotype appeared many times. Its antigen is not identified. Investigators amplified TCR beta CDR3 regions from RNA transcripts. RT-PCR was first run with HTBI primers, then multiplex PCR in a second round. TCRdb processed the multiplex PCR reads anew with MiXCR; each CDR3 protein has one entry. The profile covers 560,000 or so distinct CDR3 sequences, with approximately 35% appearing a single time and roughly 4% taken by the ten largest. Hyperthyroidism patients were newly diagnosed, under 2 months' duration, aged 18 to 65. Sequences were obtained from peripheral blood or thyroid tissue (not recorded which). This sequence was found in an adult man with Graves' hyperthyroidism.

The CDR3 loop reads CSAIWIRGTEAFF. CDR3 sequence (DNA): TGCAGTGCTATCTGGATTCGGGGCACTGAAGCTTTCTTT. The chain uses TRBV20-1 and TRBJ1-1, with no clear D. The germline V gene encodes CDR1 DFQATT and CDR2 SNEGSKA (reference sequence). The CDR3 extends over 13 amino acids. Trimming removed 4 bases from V and 4 bases from J, with 13 bases in between.